These T cell receptor beta chains were read from a single sample in a study of blood T cells in healthy people across ages. Each CDR3 protein gets one entry after TCRdb re-called the 5' RACE reads with MiXCR. Of almost 1 million distinct CDR3 sequences detected, 51% appear once; the ten largest clones hold over 20%. Sequenced material: blood. Receptors were obtained from a woman in her sixties in good health. Each CDR3 is given with its conserved first and last residue. Each record gives: V gene, J gene, D gene, clone size, CDR3 protein, CDR3 DNA. D genes are given only for firm matches. The size entry is marked missing in some rows and otherwise reads once, few, many or a size class.

TRBV2	TRBJ2-5	TRBD2	.	CASRDRTSRQETQYF	TGTGCCAGCAGGGATCGGACTAGCAGGCAAGAGACCCAGTACTTC
TRBV20-1	TRBJ2-1	TRBD2	few	CSARVIPAGVEQFF	TGCAGTGCTAGAGTCATTCCAGCGGGAGTTGAGCAGTTCTTC
TRBV7-2	TRBJ2-5	.	few	CASTLSQGSPTGQYF	TGTGCCAGCACCCTGTCCCAGGGGTCCCCAACTGGCCAGTACTTC
TRBV7-7	TRBJ2-5	.	.	CASSRWTGETQYF	TGTGCCAGCAGCCGTTGGACGGGGGAGACCCAGTACTTC
TRBV27	TRBJ2-2	.	.	CASSLETSTGELFF	TGTGCCAGCAGTTTAGAGACAAGTACCGGGGAGCTGTTTTTT
TRBV30	TRBJ1-5	.	.	CAWTAGNNQPQHF	TGTGCCTGGACGGCCGGTAACAATCAGCCCCAGCATTTT
TRBV18	TRBJ2-3	.	few	CASSNQGGGSTDTQYF	TGTGCCAGCTCGAACCAGGGAGGCGGAAGCACAGATACGCAGTATTTT
TRBV11-2	TRBJ2-7	.	.	CASRGIRRQTYEQYF	TGTGCCAGCAGAGGCATCCGGCGACAGACCTACGAGCAGTACTTC
TRBV7-9	TRBJ2-7	TRBD1	few	CASSLLAGTGSYEQYF	TGTGCCAGCAGCTTGTTAGCCGGGACAGGGAGCTACGAGCAGTACTTC
TRBV3-1	TRBJ1-2	.	.	CASSQATGRSYGYTF	TGTGCCAGCAGCCAAGCAACAGGGCGTAGCTATGGCTACACCTTC
TRBV21-1	TRBJ2-4	.	.	CASSEGASGKHIQYF	TGTGCCAGCAGCGAAGGGGCTAGCGGGAAGCACATTCAGTACTTC
TRBV20-1	TRBJ2-7	TRBD1	.	CSASDRGFYEQYF	TGCAGTGCTAGTGACAGGGGCTTCTACGAGCAGTACTTC
TRBV27	TRBJ2-7	TRBD2	.	CASSSSSLAGHPESEQYF	TGTGCCAGCAGTTCATCCTCCCTAGCGGGCCACCCCGAGTCCGAGCAGTACTTC
TRBV4-1	TRBJ2-3	.	.	CASRHTGGISTDTQYF	TGCGCCAGCAGACATACCGGGGGCATTAGCACAGATACGCAGTATTTT
TRBV10-3	TRBJ1-4	.	.	CAISQRDNEKLFF	TGTGCCATCAGTCAAAGGGATAATGAAAAACTGTTTTTT
TRBV27	TRBJ1-6	.	.	CASSFAGDGYSPLHF	TGTGCCAGCAGTTTTGCCGGGGACGGATATTCACCCCTCCACTTT
TRBV7-2	TRBJ2-5	TRBD2	few	CASSWTSGRLGGETQYF	TGTGCCAGCAGCTGGACTAGCGGGAGATTGGGGGGAGAGACCCAGTACTTC
TRBV7-2	TRBJ2-7	.	many	CASSLSGGPYEQYF	TGTGCCAGCAGTTTGTCTGGAGGGCCGTACGAGCAGTACTTC
TRBV12-3/TRBV12-4	TRBJ1-6	.	.	CASSLTGLGYNSPLHF	TGTGCCAGCAGTCTAACAGGGTTGGGCTATAATTCACCCCTCCACTTT
TRBV19	TRBJ2-7	TRBD1	.	CASSIDGTGTSYEQYF	TGTGCCAGTAGTATAGATGGGACAGGGACCTCCTACGAGCAGTACTTC
TRBV9	TRBJ2-7	TRBD2	few	CASSPRLAESSYEQYF	TGTGCCAGCAGCCCAAGACTAGCGGAAAGCTCCTACGAGCAGTACTTC
TRBV7-2	TRBJ1-4	.	few	CASSLNPLATNEKLFF	TGTGCCAGCAGCTTAAACCCACTTGCAACTAATGAAAAACTGTTTTTT
TRBV12-3/TRBV12-4	TRBJ2-2	.	few	CASSYESVGELFF	TGTGCCAGCAGTTACGAGTCGGTCGGGGAGCTGTTTTTT
TRBV15	TRBJ2-3	.	.	CATQEVTDTQYF	TGTGCCACTCAGGAAGTGACAGATACGCAGTATTTT